This T cell receptor (beta chain) was recovered during a study of T cells in Graves' hyperthyroidism and ophthalmopathy. RNA transcripts provided the source from which TCR beta CDR3 regions were amplified. Carried out on the TCR CDR3, a first-round RT-PCR used the HTBI primer set. One entry per CDR3 protein results from TCRdb running MiXCR on the multiplex PCR reads. This sample has around 560,000 distinct CDR3 sequences, with about a sixth found just once. Study results and caveats: The authors' 13 V-J model separated ophthalmopathy from stable hyperthyroidism. Among thyroid clonotypes expanded above 0.001, most also appeared in blood.

To note about this clonotype: The antigen is unknown.

Trimming took 4 bases from V and 8 from J; bases not matched to a gene: 6. Germline CDR1 reads LGHNA; CDR2 reads YNFKEQ. The CDR3 loop spans 16 amino acids. It was considered stable Graves' hyperthyroidism when ophthalmopathy did not progress within 18 months. Diagnostic assessment was based on clinical symptoms, serum thyroxine and TRAb, thyroid ultrasound and orbital computed tomography. This sequence was found in a young woman with Graves' hyperthyroidism. The sequencing sample was made of blood. The chain recombines TRBV4-2 with TRBJ2-1, with 15 bases identical to TRBD2. The CDR3 region has the DNA TGTGCCAGCAGCCGAGGACTAGCGGGGGGGCCCGATGAGCAGTTCTTC. It translates to CASSRGLAGGPDEQFF.